Below are 31 T cell receptor beta chains sequenced from a single sample in a study of blood T cell repertoires in COVID-19. TCRdb's table, derived via immunoSEQ multiplex PCR, lists solely in-frame clones and lacks some. This sample carries about 60,000 clones, 88% of them seen once, and the ten largest clones take over 4%. Material: peripheral blood. The source is a human donor in a cohort sampled during active COVID-19.

The V and J genes are TRBV18 and TRBJ1-6; 7 bases align to TRBD1. CDR1 is KGHSH, CDR2 LQKENI, per germline. The CDR3 sequence is 15 residues long. Trimming removed 3 bases from V and 8 bases from J; junction bases left unmatched: 7. In DNA, the CDR3 is TGTGCCAGCTCACCCCGTGGAGGGGGCGATTCACCCCTCCACTTT. Amino acid sequence: CASSPRGGGDSPLHF.

The genes are TRBV25-1 and TRBJ1-6, with D possibly being TRBD1 (5 bases). Germline V gives CDR1 MGHDK, CDR2 SYGVNS. The CDR3 has 15 amino acids. V lost 6 bases to trimming and J lost 6 bases, with 15 bases between them. CDR3 amino acids: CASREGELLNSPLHF. The DNA for the CDR3 is TGTGCCAGCAGGGAAGGGGAGCTCCTTAATTCACCCCTCCACTTT.

V gene TRBV11-1 combines with J gene TRBJ2-2; TRBD1 is a possible D gene (6 bases). This CDR3 spans 15 amino acids. V lost 2 bases and J 14 bases, leaving 21 bases between the germline ends. Germline V lookup: CDR1 SGHAT, CDR2 FQDESV (reference sequence). The DNA for the CDR3 is TGTGCCAGCAGCTTAAGTCCTTCGACTGAGGGACATCTGTTTTTT. It specifies CASSLSPSTEGHLFF.

This clone was observed a handful of times. V and J are TRBV11-2 and TRBJ2-3, with a tentative D call TRBD2 (6 bases). CDR1 and CDR2 (germline): SGHAT, FQNNGV. The CDR3 length is 16 residues. V was trimmed by 5 bases and J by 0 bases, leaving 15 bases between them. In DNA, the CDR3 is TGTGCCAGCAGCCGGTTGGCGGGAACTAGCACAGATACGCAGTATTTT. Protein sequence: CASSRLAGTSTDTQYF. Variable domain in full (rest from reference TRBV11-2 and TRBJ2-3): EAGVAQSPRYKIIEKRQSVAFWCNPISGHATLYWYQQILGQGPKLLIQFQNNGVVDDSQLPKDRFSAERLKGVDSTLKIQPAKLEDSAVYLCASSRLAGTSTDTQYFGPGTRLTVL.

This clone was picked up a small number of times. Written as DNA, the CDR3 is TGTGCCAGCAGCCCGATGGGGGGAGTCTACGAGCAGTACTTC. Its translation is CASSPMGGVYEQYF. The V gene is TRBV3-1 (or the pseudogene TRBV3-2), the J gene TRBJ2-7, with D possibly matching TRBD2 (6 bases). The CDR3 is 14 residues long. Between the trimmed V and J ends, which lost 4 bases and 3 bases, there was a span of 13 bases. Germline-derived CDR1 and CDR2 are LGHDT and YNNKEL (reference sequence).

The chain links TRBV9 to TRBJ2-3, with TRBD2 identical over 7 bases. The CDR3 is made up of 17 amino acids. V gave up 0 bases and J gave up 0 bases; unmatched junction bases: 7. Germline values: CDR1 SGDLS, CDR2 YYNGEE. CDR3 protein: CASSVAAGVSSTDTQYF. The CDR3 DNA reads as TGTGCCAGCAGCGTAGCCGCGGGAGTTAGTAGCACAGATACGCAGTATTTT.

V gene TRBV7-2 combines with J gene TRBJ2-5; 10 bases align to TRBD1. This CDR3 contains 16 residues. V shed 4 bases, J shed 2 bases, and the junction held 7 bases outside the gene matches. Germline CDR1 is SGHTA and CDR2 is FQGNSA. CDR3 residues: CASSSPDRGNQETQYF. Written as DNA, the CDR3 is TGTGCCAGCAGCTCTCCGGACAGGGGGAATCAAGAGACCCAGTACTTC.

The CDR3, as DNA: TGCGCCAGCAGCTTGATCGGGGGGAACACTGAAGCTTTCTTT. Translated: CASSLIGGNTEAFF. The chain uses TRBV5-1 and TRBJ1-1; TRBD1 is a possible D gene (5 bases). CDR3 size: 14 residues. Trimming shortened V by 1 base and J by 1 base, and 8 bases separated the two germline ends. The germline V gene has CDR1 SGHRS and CDR2 YFSETQ.

The rearrangement links TRBV7-2 to TRBJ2-2; D might be TRBD1 (6 bases). This CDR3 spans 15 amino acids. V was pared by 5 bases and J by 1 base, with 11 bases between. Per germline, CDR1 SGHTA and CDR2 FQGNSA. For the CDR3, the DNA is TGTGCCAGCAGCCCCTCGGGACAGAACACCGGGGAGCTGTTTTTT. The encoded protein is CASSPSGQNTGELFF.

The rearrangement joins TRBV5-1 to TRBJ1-5; D is undetermined. The CDR3 has 14 residues. From germline, CDR1 is SGHRS and CDR2 YFSETQ. V was shortened by 0 bases and J by 3 bases, with 7 bases between the two germline ends. CDR3 coding DNA: TGCGCCAGCAGCTTGGGAGGAAACAATCAGCCCCAGCATTTT. Translating it yields CASSLGGNNQPQHF. Looking up the rest from reference TRBV5-1 and TRBJ1-5 gives the full variable domain: KAGVTQTPRYLIKTRGQQVTLSCSPISGHRSVSWYQQTPGQGLQFLFEYFSETQRNKGNFPGRFSGRQFSNSRSEMNVSTLELGDSALYLCASSLGGNNQPQHFGDGTRLSIL.

The J gene is TRBJ1-4, the V gene TRBV12-3 or TRBV12-4; D may be TRBD1 (5 bases). Between the trimmed V and J ends, which lost 6 bases and 10 bases, there was a span of 12 bases. CDR3 length: 12 residues. CDR3 protein: CASRSGFGKLFF. The CDR3 DNA is TGTGCCAGCAGGTCAGGGTTCGGAAAACTGTTTTTT.

The chain joins TRBV6-6 to TRBJ1-3; 7 nucleotides align to TRBD1. Trimming took 5 bases from V and 8 from J; bases not matched to a gene: 3. The germline V gene has CDR1 MNHNY and CDR2 SVGAGI (reference sequence). This CDR3 is built from 12 residues. This chain's CDR3 is CASSDREDTIYF. In DNA, the CDR3 is TGTGCCAGCAGTGACAGGGAGGACACCATATATTTT.

V and J are TRBV5-4 and TRBJ1-1; 9 bases agree with TRBD1. Germline loops: CDR1 SGHNT, CDR2 YYREEE (reference sequence). J was trimmed by 3 bases and V by 5 bases; bases with no gene match: 8. This CDR3 spans 15 amino acids. CDR3 protein: CASSFGTGSYTEAFF. CDR3 DNA: TGTGCCAGCAGTTTCGGGACAGGGAGTTACACTGAAGCTTTCTTT.

This chain uses TRBV2 with TRBJ2-2; TRBD2 matches 9 bases. Germline assignment: CDR1 SNHLY and CDR2 FYNNEI. The CDR3 runs 15 residues. V lost 2 bases to trimming and J lost 5 bases; unmatched junction nucleotides: 3. As DNA, the CDR3 is TGTGCCAGCAGTGAACGGCTAGCGGGGACCGGGGAGCTGTTTTTT. Protein sequence: CASSERLAGTGELFF.

CDR3 in DNA: TGTGCCAGCAGTGTACAGGGGGTTGGGGGCTACACCTTC. Protein product: CASSVQGVGGYTF. The rearrangement links TRBV28 to TRBJ1-2; TRBD1 matches at 8 bases. The CDR3 spans 13 residues. In germline, CDR1 is MDHEN, CDR2 SYDVKM. The ends lost 5 bases at V and 8 bases at J; junction bases unmatched: 7.

The chain uses TRBV18 and TRBJ2-5, with TRBD1 matching 12 bases. Trimming at V came to 0 bases and at J to 9 bases, leaving 5 bases not matched to a gene. Germline V gives CDR1 KGHSH, CDR2 LQKENI. This CDR3 comprises 15 residues. The chain's CDR3 is CASSPPSGQGASQYF. As DNA, the CDR3 is TGTGCCAGCTCACCACCTTCGGGACAGGGGGCGTCCCAGTACTTC. The full variable domain, rest sourced from reference TRBV18 and TRBJ2-5, is NAGVMQNPRHLVRRRGQEARLRCSPMKGHSHVYWYRQLPEEGLKFMVYLQKENIIDESGMPKERFSAEFPKEGPSILRIQQVVRGDSAAYFCASSPPSGQGASQYFGPGTRLLVL.

The V gene is TRBV7-9, the J gene TRBJ1-5; no clear D. Trimming removed 4 bases at V and 0 bases at J, with 16 bases between. Germline CDR1 SEHNR, CDR2 FQNEAQ (reference sequence). The CDR3 runs 17 residues. The CDR3 coding sequence is TGTGCCAGCAGCTCGATTGAGGGAGGATATAGCAATCAGCCCCAGCATTTT. This translates into CASSSIEGGYSNQPQHF.

This rearrangement joins TRBV5-1 to TRBJ2-1, with TRBD2 identical over 7 bases. The CDR3 contains 15 residues. V shed 0 bases, J shed 4 bases, and the junction held 4 bases outside the gene matches. CDR1 and CDR2 from the germline V gene are SGHRS and YFSETQ. This chain's CDR3 is CASSLVAGVYNEQFF. The CDR3 DNA follows: TGCGCCAGCAGCTTGGTGGCGGGAGTTTACAATGAGCAGTTCTTC.

J is TRBJ2-5 and V is TRBV10-1, with D perhaps matching TRBD1 (6 bases). V gave up 6 bases and J gave up 5 bases, with 16 bases separating them. Germline values: CDR1 WNHNN, CDR2 SYGVQD (reference sequence). This CDR3 is 14 amino acids long. CDR3 sequence (DNA): TGCGCCAGCAGCGAACAGGGTCTAGGCGAGACCCAGTACTTC. It yields the protein CASSEQGLGETQYF.

The chain has TRBV4-2 and TRBJ1-5; D is undetermined. Trimming removed 0 bases at V and 6 bases at J, with 6 bases between. Per germline, CDR1 LGHNA and CDR2 YNFKEQ. The CDR3 is made up of 13 amino acids. CDR3 amino acids: CASSQDSSQPQHF. CDR3 DNA sequence: TGTGCCAGCAGCCAAGATTCGAGTCAGCCCCAGCATTTT.

The chain combines TRBV19 with TRBJ2-2; D is possibly TRBD1 (5 bases). Germline CDR1 and CDR2: LNHDA and SQIVND (reference sequence). V dropped 2 bases and J dropped 6 bases, with 16 bases sitting between them. The CDR3 is made up of 16 amino acids. The CDR3 nucleotides are TGTGCCAGTAGTATACAACGGACAACGTTCGCCGGGGAGCTGTTTTTT. It specifies CASSIQRTTFAGELFF.

The chain links TRBV6-5 to TRBJ1-6, with a possible D match to TRBD1 (6 bases). V lost 6 bases and J lost 4, with 10 bases in between. The CDR3 totals 14 residues. CDR1 MNHEY and CDR2 SVGAGI come from the germline V gene. The CDR3 region has the DNA TGTGCCAGCAGCTTTACAGGGTATAATTCACCCCTCCACTTT. It is translated as CASSFTGYNSPLHF.

The chain couples TRBV18 to TRBJ2-7, with a tentative D call TRBD1 (6 bases). The CDR3 runs to 15 residues. V lost 2 bases to trimming and J lost 3 bases, with 14 bases between them. CDR1 KGHSH and CDR2 LQKENI come from the germline V gene. Written as DNA, the CDR3 is TGTGCCAGCTCACCAACCCCGGGACAAAACTACGAGCAGTACTTC. The encoded protein is CASSPTPGQNYEQYF.

The gene calls are TRBV7-2 and TRBJ2-1; 10 bases line up with TRBD2. The J segment lost 3 bases and the V segment lost 4 bases, leaving 3 bases of the junction unmatched. The germline gives CDR1 SGHTA, CDR2 FQGNSA. The CDR3 covers 15 residues. DNA for the CDR3: TGTGCCAGCAGCTCCCTAGCGGGAGTCTACAATGAGCAGTTCTTC. Translating gives CASSSLAGVYNEQFF.

In nucleotides, the CDR3 is TGTGCCAGCAGTCCCACAGGGGCGAGGAGCTCCTACGAGCAGTACTTC. It yields the protein CASSPTGARSSYEQYF. This rearrangement joins TRBV6-6 to TRBJ2-7; 7 positions match TRBD1. This CDR3 has 16 residues. V lost 5 bases to trimming and J lost 0 bases; unmatched junction nucleotides: 10. CDR1 MNHNY and CDR2 SVGAGI come from the germline V gene (reference sequence).

This chain uses TRBV7-2 with TRBJ1-2; 8 bases fit TRBD1. Germline assignment: CDR1 SGHTA and CDR2 FQGNSA. V was clipped by 1 base and J by 6 bases; unmatched bases: 4. The CDR3 is 14 residues long. For the CDR3, the DNA is TGTGCCAGCAGCTTAGAGACAGGGGCACATGGCTACACCTTC. Its protein product is CASSLETGAHGYTF.

This clone was found once. The chain carries TRBV13 and TRBJ2-2; TRBD2 agrees at 8 bases. The CDR3 has 16 amino acids. Germline lookup yields CDR1 PRHDT and CDR2 FYEKMQ (reference sequence). The ends lost 2 bases at V and 2 bases at J; junction bases unmatched: 4. Here the CDR3 DNA reads TGTGCCAGCAGCTTAAGTAGCGGGGTAAACACCGGGGAGCTGTTTTTT. Protein sequence: CASSLSSGVNTGELFF.

This chain connects TRBV14 to TRBJ1-6; D is unresolved. Trimming cost V 0 bases and J 10 bases, with 13 bases left between them. The V gene's germline CDR1 is SGHDN and CDR2 FVKESK. The CDR3 loop spans 15 amino acids. CDR3 bases: TGTGCCAGCAGCCAAGATCTTCCAGGTAGGTCACCCCTCCACTTT. This sequence encodes CASSQDLPGRSPLHF.

The table lists this clone with a few counts. The chain is built from TRBV5-4 and TRBJ1-2, with 8 bases lining up with TRBD1. This CDR3 is 14 amino acids long. Germline lookup yields CDR1 SGHNT and CDR2 YYREEE (reference sequence). Unmatched junction bases numbered 5, after V lost 0 bases and J lost 7 bases. In DNA form, the CDR3 reads TGTGCCAGCAGCTTGGTACGGACAGGGTCTGGCTACACCTTC. Translation gives CASSLVRTGSGYTF.

The chain combines TRBV2 with TRBJ2-1; no clear D gene. V lost 3 bases to trimming and J lost 7 bases, with 10 bases between them. The length of the CDR3 is 13 residues. Germline CDR1 reads SNHLY; CDR2 reads FYNNEI. CDR3 region: CASSESLINEQFF. The CDR3 DNA sequence: TGTGCCAGCAGTGAGTCTCTAATAAATGAGCAGTTCTTC.

The chain has TRBV7-9 and TRBJ2-5; 11 nucleotides match TRBD1. The ends lost 5 bases at V and 4 bases at J; junction bases unmatched: 9. The CDR3 sequence is 16 residues long. Germline values: CDR1 SEHNR, CDR2 FQNEAQ (reference sequence). CDR3 sequence: CASSTSGTGGTETQYF. As DNA, the CDR3 is TGTGCCAGCAGCACCTCCGGGACAGGGGGGACAGAGACCCAGTACTTC.